The present T cell receptor beta chain was sequenced within a study of pediatric ulcerative colitis. Rectal tissue came from one to two pinch biopsies taken at colonoscopy. Study-level results: No controls had the two rectal clonotypes shared by ulcerative colitis patients. In rectum, acute severe colitis had expanded clones and less diversity.

This was a survey-level run. Each sample received Survey-level depth of up to 500,000 reads. Sequencing used immunoSEQ multiplex PCR; TCRdb keeps in-frame clones, though not all of them. The sample has fewer than 30,000 clones; approximately 71% are singletons. As concerns this clone: What it binds is unknown.

This clonotype originated in a boy between 5 and 17 years old with severe ulcerative colitis. The sequencing input was gut tissue.

The CDR3 DNA follows: TGTGCCAGCAGCCAAGACAGCGGGAGTGTCGACGAGCAGTACTTC. It translates to CASSQDSGSVDEQYF. The J gene is TRBJ2-7, the V gene TRBV4-2, with 8 positions matching TRBD2. The CDR3 has 15 residues. Germline V CDR1 and CDR2: LGHNA, YNFKEQ. V shed 0 bases, J shed 5 bases, and the junction held 6 bases outside the gene matches.